These 9 T cell receptor beta chains originate from one sample sequenced in a study of neoadjuvant anti-PD-1 for oral cavity cancer. Libraries were prepared by immunoSEQ multiplex PCR; TCRdb keeps only in-frame clonotypes and omits some of them. Among around 60,000 clones listed, approximately 79% were seen once. The source was PBMCs, collected before nivolumab (anti-PD-1) treatment. The receptors shown here come from a person between 40 and 85 years old with oral cavity squamous cell carcinoma.

The gene calls are TRBV10-2 and TRBJ2-5, with 14 bases aligning to TRBD2. The CDR3 has 15 amino acids. V trimming: 8 bases; J trimming: 4 bases; junction bases outside the gene matches: 6. Looked up from germline, CDR1 is WSHSY and CDR2 is SAAADI. The CDR3 DNA is TGCGCCAGCCTTGGACTAGCGGGGGGAGGAGAGACCCAGTACTTC. This encodes CASLGLAGGGETQYF.

This clone was seen a handful of times. This chain joins TRBV10-1 and TRBJ2-7, with D perhaps TRBD1 or TRBD2 (6 bases each). The CDR3 extends over 14 amino acids. V was trimmed by 8 bases and J by 5 bases, leaving 19 bases between them. CDR1 and CDR2 from the germline V gene are WNHNN and SYGVQD (reference sequence). The CDR3 DNA reads as TGCGCCAGCTCCGGGGGCCGGACAAAGAACGAGCAGTACTTC. Encoded protein: CASSGGRTKNEQYF.

This clone was observed a handful of times. CDR3 in amino acids: CASTQASPTDTQYF. CDR3 sequence (DNA): TGTGCCAGCACCCAAGCCTCCCCCACAGATACGCAGTATTTT. The rearrangement uses TRBV27 and TRBJ2-3; D unresolved. The V and J ends lost 7 bases and 2 bases respectively, with 13 bases between them. Germline CDR1 and CDR2: MNHEY and SMNVEV (reference sequence). This CDR3 is built from 14 residues.

In its sample, this clone was seen once. The rearrangement uses TRBV2 and TRBJ2-2, with a tentative D call TRBD2 (6 bases). The CDR3 has 15 residues. CDR1 is SNHLY, CDR2 FYNNEI, per germline. The V end was cut by 3 bases, the J end by 4 bases, with 12 bases between. CDR3 DNA sequence: TGTGCCAGCAGTGAGAGGGAGGATCCCACCGGGGAGCTGTTTTTT. Residues: CASSEREDPTGELFF.

V gene TRBV7-2 combines with J gene TRBJ2-7, with no clear D. The ends were cut back, 3 bases at V and 4 bases at J, with 10 bases in the middle. Germline CDR1 reads SGHTA; CDR2 reads FQGNSA. The CDR3 length is 13 residues. The chain's CDR3 is CASSLRLLYEQYF. CDR3 coding DNA: TGTGCCAGCAGCTTGCGCTTACTTTACGAGCAGTACTTC.

CDR3 sequence: CASSYEGNQPQHF. In DNA, the CDR3 is TGTGCCAGCAGTTACGAGGGCAATCAGCCCCAGCATTTT. The chain employs TRBV6-7 and TRBJ1-5, with D uncertain. TRBV6-7 is an open reading frame, and its role is uncertain. Between the trimmed V and J ends, which lost 2 bases and 2 bases, there was a span of 4 bases. The length of the CDR3 is 13 residues.

This clone is medium-sized (0.01 to 0.1%) within its sample. The chain carries TRBV14 and TRBJ1-6; no clear D. The CDR3 is 13 amino acids. Germline values: CDR1 SGHDN, CDR2 FVKESK. The ends were cut back, 4 bases at V and 6 bases at J, with 7 bases in the middle. The CDR3 here is CASSPAPNSPLHF. The CDR3 region has the DNA TGTGCCAGCAGCCCCGCCCCTAATTCACCCCTCCACTTT.

V gene TRBV6-6 combines with J gene TRBJ1-2, with D maybe TRBD1 (5 bases). The V end was cut by 2 bases, the J end by 11 bases, with 15 bases between. Germline-derived CDR1 and CDR2 are MNHNY and SVGAGI (reference sequence). The CDR3 runs to 13 residues. The CDR3 DNA is TGTGCCAGCAGTTACGGAGGGAGTGGGGGATACACCTTC. This sequence encodes CASSYGGSGGYTF.

This clone has only one observation. The V gene is TRBV9, the J gene TRBJ2-1, with D possibly TRBD2 on 6 matching bases. The CDR3 contains 14 residues. CDR1 and CDR2 from the germline V gene are SGDLS and YYNGEE. V gave up 4 bases and J gave up 7 bases, with 15 bases separating them. CDR3 in DNA: TGTGCCAGCAGCCCCCAGACTAGGGGTAATGAGCAGTTCTTC. It is translated as CASSPQTRGNEQFF.